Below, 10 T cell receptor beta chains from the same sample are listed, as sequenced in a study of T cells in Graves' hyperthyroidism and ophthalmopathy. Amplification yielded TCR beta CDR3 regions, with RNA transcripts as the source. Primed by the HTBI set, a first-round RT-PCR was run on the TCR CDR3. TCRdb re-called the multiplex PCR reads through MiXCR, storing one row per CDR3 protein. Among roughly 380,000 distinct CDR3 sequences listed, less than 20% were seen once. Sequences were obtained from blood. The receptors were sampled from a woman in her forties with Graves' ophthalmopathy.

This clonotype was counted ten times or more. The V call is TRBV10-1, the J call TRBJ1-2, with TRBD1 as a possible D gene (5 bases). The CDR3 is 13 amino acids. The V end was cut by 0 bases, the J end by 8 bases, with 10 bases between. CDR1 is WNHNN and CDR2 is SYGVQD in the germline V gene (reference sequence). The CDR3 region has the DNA TGCGCCAGCAGTGAGTCAAGGGGAGACGGCTACACCTTC. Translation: CASSESRGDGYTF.

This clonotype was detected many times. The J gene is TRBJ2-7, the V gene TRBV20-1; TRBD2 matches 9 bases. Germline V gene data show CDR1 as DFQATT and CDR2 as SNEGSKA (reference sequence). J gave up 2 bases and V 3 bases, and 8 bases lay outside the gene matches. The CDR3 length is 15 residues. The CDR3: CSARLVEREAYEQYF. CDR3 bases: TGCAGTGCTAGGTTGGTAGAGCGGGAGGCCTACGAGCAGTACTTC.

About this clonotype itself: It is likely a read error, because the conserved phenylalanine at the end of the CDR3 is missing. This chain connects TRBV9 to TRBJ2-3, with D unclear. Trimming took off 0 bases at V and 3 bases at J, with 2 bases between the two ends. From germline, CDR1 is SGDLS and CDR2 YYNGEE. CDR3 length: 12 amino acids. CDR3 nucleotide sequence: TGTGCCAGCAGCGTAGGGACAGATACGCAGTATTAC. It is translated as CASSVGTDTQYY.

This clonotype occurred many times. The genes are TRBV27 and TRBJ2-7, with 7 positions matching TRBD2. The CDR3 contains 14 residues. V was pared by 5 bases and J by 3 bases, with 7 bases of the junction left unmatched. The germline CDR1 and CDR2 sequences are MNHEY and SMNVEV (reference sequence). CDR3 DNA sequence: TGTGCCAGCAGTCCCCTCCGGACTAGCTACGAGCAGTACTTC. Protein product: CASSPLRTSYEQYF.

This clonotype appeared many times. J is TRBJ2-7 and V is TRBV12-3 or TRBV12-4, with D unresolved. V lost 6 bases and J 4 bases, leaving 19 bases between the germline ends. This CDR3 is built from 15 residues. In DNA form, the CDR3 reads TGTGCCAGCAGCAAGGACGGTGGATCTTTTTACGAGCAGTACTTC. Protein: CASSKDGGSFYEQYF.

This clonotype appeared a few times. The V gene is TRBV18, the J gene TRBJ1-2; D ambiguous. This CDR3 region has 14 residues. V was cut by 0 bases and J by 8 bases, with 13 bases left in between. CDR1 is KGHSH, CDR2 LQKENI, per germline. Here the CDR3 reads CASSPPLGSRGYTF. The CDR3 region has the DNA TGTGCCAGCTCACCACCCTTAGGGAGTAGAGGCTACACCTTC.

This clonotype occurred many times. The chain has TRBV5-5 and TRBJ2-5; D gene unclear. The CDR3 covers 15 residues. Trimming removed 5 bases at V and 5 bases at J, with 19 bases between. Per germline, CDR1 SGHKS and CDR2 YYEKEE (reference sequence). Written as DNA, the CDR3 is TGTGCCAGCAGGCCTATTCTTTTTCCTACTGAGACCCAGTACTTC. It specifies CASRPILFPTETQYF.

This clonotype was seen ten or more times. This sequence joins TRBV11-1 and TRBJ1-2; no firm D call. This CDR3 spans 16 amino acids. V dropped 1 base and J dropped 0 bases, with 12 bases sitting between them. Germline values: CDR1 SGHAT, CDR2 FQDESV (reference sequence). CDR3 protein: CASSLVEGGANYGYTF. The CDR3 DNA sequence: TGTGCCAGCAGCTTAGTTGAAGGTGGGGCTAACTATGGCTACACCTTC.

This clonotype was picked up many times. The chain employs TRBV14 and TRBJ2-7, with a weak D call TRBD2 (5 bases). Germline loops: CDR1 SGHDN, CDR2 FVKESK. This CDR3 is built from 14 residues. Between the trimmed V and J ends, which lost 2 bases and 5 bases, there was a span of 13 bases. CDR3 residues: CASSQLNRGDEQYF. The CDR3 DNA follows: TGTGCCAGCAGCCAATTAAACCGGGGTGACGAGCAGTACTTC.

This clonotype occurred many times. The CDR3 nucleotides are TGTGCCAGCAGTTTAGGCCAGTTGAACCGGGGGACTGAAGCTTTCTTT. Translation gives CASSLGQLNRGTEAFF. The chain recombines TRBV28 with TRBJ1-1, with a tentative D call TRBD1 (5 bases). The CDR3 is 16 residues long. V lost 2 bases to trimming and J lost 5 bases, with 18 bases between them. Germline CDR1 and CDR2: MDHEN and SYDVKM.